This is a list of T cell receptor beta chains from one sample in a study of Tregs in tolerant kidney transplant recipients. No antigen has been identified for these receptors. The repertoire was sequenced with immunoSEQ multiplex PCR; TCRdb's copy has only in-frame clones and lacks some. Of fewer than 40,000 clones in the sample, over 75% were seen once. The sample was Tregs from blood cultured with allogeneic cells. The origin of the receptors is a human donor in good health. The CDR3 runs from the conserved cysteine through the conserved F or W. Each record gives: V gene, clone size, CDR3 length, J gene, D gene, CDR3 protein, CDR3 DNA. D genes are given only for firm matches. The listing skips clone size in some rows; elsewhere it reads once, few, many or a size class.

TRBV12-5,.,14,TRBJ2-3,TRBD2,CASGFGVAGDTQYF,TGTGCTAGTGGTTTTGGAGTAGCGGGAGATACGCAGTATTTT
TRBV4-2,.,17,TRBJ2-5,TRBD1,CASSPSRDRGAVETQYF,TGTGCCAGCAGCCCGTCTCGGGACAGGGGCGCGGTGGAGACCCAGTACTTC
TRBV6-5,.,15,TRBJ2-1,.,CASSGRTHPYNEQFF,TGTGCCAGCAGTGGCCGTACCCACCCTTACAATGAGCAGTTCTTC
TRBV7-2,.,17,TRBJ2-3,TRBD2,CASSLVAGGPGTDTQYF,TGTGCCAGCAGCTTAGTAGCGGGGGGGCCCGGCACAGATACGCAGTATTTT
TRBV6-6,.,15,TRBJ2-7,.,CASSYTFGPSYEQYF,TGTGCCAGCAGTTACACCTTCGGGCCGTCCTACGAGCAGTACTTC
TRBV5-1,.,13,TRBJ1-2,.,CASSWRDRYGYTF,TGCGCCAGCAGCTGGAGGGACCGTTATGGCTACACCTTC
TRBV18,.,13,TRBJ2-3,.,CASSWEVVDTQYF,TGTGCCAGCTCATGGGAGGTGGTAGATACGCAGTATTTT
TRBV7-9,.,14,TRBJ1-1,.,CASSPHSGGIEAFF,TGTGCCAGCAGCCCTCATAGCGGGGGGATTGAAGCTTTCTTT
TRBV27,.,14,TRBJ2-1,TRBD2,CASSLSPTSVEQFF,TGTGCCAGCAGTTTGTCCCCGACTAGCGTTGAGCAGTTCTTC
TRBV4-2,.,17,TRBJ2-6,TRBD1,CASSQGTGSSGANVLTF,TGTGCCAGCAGCCAAGGGACAGGCTCCTCTGGGGCCAACGTCCTGACTTTC
TRBV7-9,.,13,TRBJ2-5,.,CASSFGNVETQYF,TGTGCCAGCAGCTTCGGGAATGTGGAGACCCAGTACTTC
TRBV25-1,.,16,TRBJ2-7,TRBD1,CASRGFPGQGSYEQYF,TGTGCCAGCAGAGGTTTCCCGGGACAGGGTTCCTACGAGCAGTACTTC
TRBV9,.,13,TRBJ2-7,.,CASSPGLSYEQYF,TGTGCCAGCAGCCCTGGGCTCTCCTACGAGCAGTACTTC
TRBV6-5,.,14,TRBJ2-2,.,CASSYSGGPGELFF,TGTGCCAGCAGTTACTCGGGGGGTCCCGGGGAGCTGTTTTTT
TRBV5-5,.,16,TRBJ2-7,TRBD2,CASSSSTSGGLYEQYF,TGTGCCAGCAGCTCTTCGACTAGCGGGGGCCTCTACGAGCAGTACTTC
TRBV19,.,15,TRBJ2-3,TRBD2,CASSIGGTSDDTQYF,TGTGCCAGTAGTATAGGGGGGACTAGCGACGATACGCAGTATTTT
TRBV27,.,14,TRBJ2-7,.,CASSRDRGQGEQYF,TGTGCCAGCAGTCGAGATCGGGGGCAGGGTGAGCAGTACTTC
TRBV5-5,.,17,TRBJ2-2,.,CASSLWGFGGPSGELFF,TGTGCCAGCAGCTTGTGGGGTTTTGGAGGGCCATCCGGGGAGCTGTTTTTT
TRBV19,medium-sized,13,TRBJ1-1,.,CASSLQGNTEAFF,TGTGCCAGTAGCCTACAGGGCAACACTGAAGCTTTCTTT
TRBV30,.,14,TRBJ2-3,TRBD2,CAWSVSGGVDTQYF,TGTGCCTGGAGTGTTTCCGGGGGGGTAGATACGCAGTATTTT
TRBV27,.,12,TRBJ1-1,TRBD1,CASRSTGVEAFF,TGTGCCAGCAGGAGTACAGGGGTTGAAGCTTTCTTT
TRBV4-1,.,15,TRBJ2-7,TRBD1,CASSLGQGMVYEQYF,TGCGCCAGCAGCCTGGGACAGGGCATGGTCTACGAGCAGTACTTC
TRBV2,.,15,TRBJ1-5,.,CASMFTRGRNQPQHF,TGTGCCAGCATGTTTACGAGGGGTCGCAATCAGCCCCAGCATTTT
TRBV9,.,15,TRBJ2-5,.,CASSVLGFNEETQYF,TGTGCCAGCAGCGTACTAGGGTTCAACGAAGAGACCCAGTACTTC
TRBV5-1,.,13,TRBJ2-7,.,CASSLDGVDEQYF,TGCGCCAGCAGCTTAGACGGCGTCGACGAGCAGTACTTC
TRBV13,.,15,TRBJ1-1,TRBD1,CASSRRDRFHTEAFF,TGTGCCAGCAGCCGCCGGGACAGATTTCACACTGAAGCTTTCTTT
TRBV28,.,15,TRBJ2-3,.,CASSHARTHTDTQYF,TGTGCCAGCAGCCACGCCCGGACTCACACAGATACGCAGTATTTT
TRBV5-1,.,15,TRBJ2-2,.,CASSFLHLNTGELFF,TGCGCCAGCAGCTTTCTACACCTAAACACCGGGGAGCTGTTTTTT
TRBV10-3,once,13,TRBJ2-5,.,CAISESSGGTQYF,TGTGCCATCAGTGAATCGTCCGGTGGGACCCAGTACTTC
TRBV7-8,.,17,TRBJ1-6,.,CASSLETGSSYNSPLHF,TGTGCCAGCAGCTTAGAAACCGGGAGCTCCTATAATTCACCCCTCCACTTT
TRBV7-2,.,15,TRBJ2-7,TRBD2,CASSSRGAGDREQYF,TGTGCCAGCAGCTCCCGGGGTGCGGGAGATAGAGAGCAGTACTTC
TRBV7-2,.,17,TRBJ1-4,TRBD1,CASSSSLGTGGNEKLFF,TGTGCCAGCAGCTCCAGTCTCGGGACAGGGGGTAACGAAAAACTGTTTTTT
TRBV6-1,.,15,TRBJ2-7,.,CASSRRGGNPYEQYF,TGTGCCAGCAGTCGCCGAGGGGGGAATCCCTACGAGCAGTACTTC
TRBV10-3,.,13,TRBJ1-2,.,CAISEALIYGYTF,TGTGCCATCAGTGAGGCCCTAATCTATGGCTACACCTTC
TRBV18,.,14,TRBJ1-2,TRBD1,CASSPTQDRGGYTF,TGTGCCAGCTCACCGACGCAGGACAGGGGTGGCTACACCTTC
TRBV19,.,13,TRBJ2-7,.,CASAGQSSYEQYF,TGTGCCAGCGCTGGACAGTCCTCCTACGAGCAGTACTTC
TRBV9,.,13,TRBJ1-1,.,CASSVKWNTEAFF,TGTGCCAGCAGCGTAAAATGGAACACTGAAGCTTTCTTT
TRBV18,.,14,TRBJ1-6,.,CASSLQGTNSPLHF,TGTGCCAGCTCCCTTCAGGGGACGAATTCACCCCTCCACTTT
TRBV5-1,.,18,TRBJ2-1,.,CASSLFSSGVSSYNEQFF,TGCGCCAGCAGCTTGTTTTCCTCCGGGGTTAGCTCCTACAATGAGCAGTTCTTC
TRBV23-1,.,14,TRBJ1-3,.,CASSQSRAGNTIYF,TGCGCCAGCAGTCAATCGAGGGCCGGAAACACCATATATTTT
TRBV4-1,.,15,TRBJ2-2,.,CASSRPLTRGGELFF,TGCGCCAGCAGCCGTCCCCTCACGAGGGGCGGGGAGCTGTTTTTT
TRBV7-8,.,12,TRBJ1-5,.,CASSNSYQPQHF,TGTGCCAGCAGCAACAGCTATCAGCCCCAGCATTTT
TRBV15,.,13,TRBJ2-5,.,CATSRDRHSIQYF,TGTGCCACCAGCAGAGATCGCCATTCCATCCAGTACTTC
TRBV5-5,.,17,TRBJ2-3,TRBD2,CASSLIRSGRHSDTQYF,TGTGCCAGCAGCTTAATTCGTAGCGGGAGGCATTCAGATACGCAGTATTTT
TRBV5-3,.,14,TRBJ2-1,TRBD2,CARAKLAGAIVQFF,TGTGCCAGAGCAAAACTAGCGGGAGCCATTGTGCAGTTCTTC
TRBV7-9,.,14,TRBJ2-5,.,CASSPNGGGETQYF,TGTGCCAGCAGCCCCAACGGGGGCGGGGAGACCCAGTACTTC
TRBV11-3,once,14,TRBJ2-7,.,CASSLGGRSYEQYF,TGTGCCAGCAGCTTGGGGGGACGGTCCTACGAGCAGTACTTC
TRBV2,.,12,TRBJ1-4,.,CASSTPNEKLFF,TGTGCCAGCAGTACCCCTAATGAAAAACTGTTTTTT
TRBV19,.,13,TRBJ1-6,.,CASSLGANSPLHF,TGTGCCAGTAGTCTCGGGGCAAATTCACCCCTCCACTTT
TRBV7-9,.,17,TRBJ2-4,TRBD2,CASSHGRLAVAKNIQYF,TGTGCCAGCAGTCACGGGAGACTAGCGGTAGCCAAAAACATTCAGTACTTC
TRBV12-5,.,17,TRBJ1-2,TRBD1,CASGFGDRLMEFYGYTF,TGTGCTAGTGGTTTCGGGGACAGGCTGATGGAATTCTATGGCTACACCTTC